The entry below describes one T cell receptor (beta chain). Its specificity is not known. Other DNA sequences in this specimen translate into the identical CDR3. Profiling relied on immunoSEQ multiplex PCR, and the TCRdb table lists in-frame clones only, not all of them. Of 140,000 to 150,000 clones listed, about 88% are singletons. The data were taken from a study of radiation and T cells in renal cell carcinoma. General study points: From baseline, blood top tumor clonotypes peaked at 2 weeks post-radiation.

Deletions cut 0 bases from V and 4 bases from J, with 8 bases between. The CDR3 is 14 residues long. The germline gives CDR1 SGHRS, CDR2 YFSETQ. Specified time point: blood 4 weeks post-SBRT, at nephrectomy. Treatment indicated: 15 Gy SBRT to primary tumor, nephrectomy 4 weeks later. Serial blood draws occurred at baseline and 2 and 4 weeks post-SBRT. The TCR originated in a woman in her 50s with renal cell carcinoma. The genes are TRBV5-1 and TRBJ2-1; D remains ambiguous. The sample here was blood, taken from a patient whose treatment included radiotherapy and nephrectomy. This chain's CDR3 is CASSLDGPYNEQFF. CDR3 nucleotides: TGCGCCAGCAGCTTGGATGGACCATACAATGAGCAGTTCTTC.